These 15 T cell receptor beta chains came from one sample sequenced in a study of T cell changes during pregnancy in multiple sclerosis (dated by TCRdb to about 2019). The library was prepared using the immunoSEQ multiplex PCR assay. In its TCRdb copy, this immuneACCESS table keeps in-frame sequences only and misses some clones. Where compared with another copy, unresolved V genes explain less than half of these, and the others have no known cause. This sample gives over 45,000 clones in total; about 90% of them show up just once. The ten most abundant clones make up 2.8% of the sample. The sample was peripheral blood, taken in the third trimester of pregnancy. These receptors all stem from a female donor in good health, enrolled as a control in a pregnancy study.

The V gene is TRBV7-9, the J gene TRBJ1-2; a weak D match, TRBD1 (6 bases). This CDR3 contains 15 residues. Germline V gives CDR1 SEHNR, CDR2 FQNEAQ (reference sequence). With 5 bases removed from V and 0 bases from J, the gap between germline ends came to 13 bases. The CDR3 is CASSQSRGPNYGYTF. CDR3 DNA: TGTGCCAGCAGCCAATCCAGGGGACCTAACTATGGCTACACCTTC.

This chain connects TRBV6-5 to TRBJ2-7; 14 positions match TRBD2. CDR1 MNHEY and CDR2 SVGAGI come from the germline V gene. Trimming removed 2 bases from V and 7 bases from J; junction bases left unmatched: 4. The CDR3 covers 15 residues. This chain's CDR3 is CASSYEGTSGSEQYF. CDR3 DNA: TGTGCCAGCAGTTACGAGGGGACTAGCGGGAGTGAGCAGTACTTC.

As for this clone: At one end the junction does not follow the germline gene, possibly because of a read error. This chain links TRBV11-2 with TRBJ2-7; 12 bases match TRBD2. From germline, CDR1 is SGHAT and CDR2 FQNNGV. The CDR3 has 13 residues. In DNA form, the CDR3 reads TGTGCCAGCAGCTTAGATCAGGGACTAGCGGGCGACTTC. Its protein is CASSLDQGLAGDF. The entire variable domain, with the rest obtained from reference TRBV11-2 and TRBJ2-7, is as follows: EAGVAQSPRYKIIEKRQSVAFWCNPISGHATLYWYQQILGQGPKLLIQFQNNGVVDDSQLPKDRFSAERLKGVDSTLKIQPAKLEDSAVYLCASSLDQGLAGDFGPGTRLTVT.

The chain joins TRBV19 to TRBJ2-7; 8 bases map to TRBD1. Germline V gene sequence: CDR1 LNHDA, CDR2 SQIVND (reference sequence). The CDR3 spans 13 residues. J was trimmed by 7 bases and V by 2 bases; bases with no gene match: 4. CDR3 in DNA: TGTGCCAGTAGTATAATGACAGGGGATGAGCAGTACTTC. Its translation: CASSIMTGDEQYF.

The gene calls are TRBV7-2 and TRBJ2-1, with 9 bases fitting TRBD2. CDR3 length equals 16 residues. CDR1 and CDR2 from the germline V gene are SGHTA and FQGNSA. Trimming took 7 bases from V and 5 from J; bases not matched to a gene: 12. CDR3 in amino acids: CASNSPLVAGDNEQFF. The CDR3 nucleotides are TGTGCCAGCAACTCCCCTCTGGTAGCGGGAGACAATGAGCAGTTCTTC.

A single count supports this clone. The CDR3 nucleotides read TGTGCCAGCAGTGTCCAGGGGCTAGCGGGCCTGTTGGCCTACAATGAGCAGTTCTTC. It specifies CASSVQGLAGLLAYNEQFF. This chain joins TRBV2 and TRBJ2-1, with 8 positions matching TRBD2. The CDR3 loop spans 19 amino acids. CDR1 and CDR2 from the germline V gene are SNHLY and FYNNEI. Unmatched junction bases numbered 16, after V lost 4 bases and J lost 2 bases.

The chain joins TRBV7-9 to TRBJ1-2, with D hard to call. The germline V gene encodes CDR1 SEHNR and CDR2 FQNEAQ (reference sequence). The germline V and J ends were trimmed by 3 bases and 8 bases, with 13 bases remaining between them. This CDR3 contains 13 residues. The CDR3 here is CASSFGVESGYTF. The CDR3 region has the DNA TGTGCCAGCAGCTTCGGGGTCGAGTCAGGCTACACCTTC.

V usage is TRBV2 and J usage is TRBJ2-5; 15 nucleotides align to TRBD2. V dropped 6 bases and J dropped 5; count of bases not matched to a gene: 19. The length of the CDR3 is 20 residues. Germline CDR1 is SNHLY and CDR2 is FYNNEI. This CDR3 reads CASRPGLAGGGAYLRETQYF. CDR3 DNA sequence: TGTGCCAGCAGACCCGGACTAGCGGGAGGGGGGGCTTATTTGCGGGAGACCCAGTACTTC. The entire variable domain, with the rest obtained from reference TRBV2 and TRBJ2-5, is as follows: EPEVTQTPSHQVTQMGQEVILRCVPISNHLYFYWYRQILGQKVEFLVSFYNNEISEKSEIFDDQFSVERPDGSNFTLKIRSTKLEDSAMYFCASRPGLAGGGAYLRETQYFGPGTRLLVL.

For this clone: Mismatch with germline at one junction end may stem from a read error. This sequence joins TRBV29-1 and TRBJ2-7; 14 nucleotides match TRBD2. The CDR3 has 17 residues. Germline-derived CDR1 and CDR2 are SQVTM and ANQGSEA. The DNA for the CDR3 is TGCAGCGTGGCCGGGACTAGCGGGAGCTCTGTCTCCTACAAGCAGTACTTC. This translates into CSVAGTSGSSVSYKQYF.

The chain couples TRBV7-9 to TRBJ2-2, with 9 bases identical to TRBD2. CDR3 size: 15 residues. V lost 5 bases to trimming and J lost 12 bases; unmatched junction nucleotides: 13. Germline V gene data show CDR1 as SEHNR and CDR2 as FQNEAQ (reference sequence). This CDR3 reads CASSDLAGRRGKLFF. CDR3 sequence (DNA): TGTGCCAGCAGCGACCTAGCGGGGCGGAGGGGGAAGCTGTTTTTT.

V gene TRBV6-1 combines with J gene TRBJ2-2; possible D gene TRBD2, 5 bases. The CDR3 contains 15 residues. V lost 2 bases to trimming and J lost 0 bases, with 7 bases between them. Germline assignment: CDR1 MNHNS and CDR2 SASEGT. The CDR3 reads CASSEQLANTGELFF. The CDR3 nucleotides are TGTGCCAGCAGTGAACAACTAGCGAACACCGGGGAGCTGTTTTTT.

This rearrangement joins TRBV29-1 to TRBJ1-6; D is unresolved. CDR1 and CDR2 (germline): SQVTM, ANQGSEA. The CDR3 length is 14 residues. V was clipped by 6 bases and J by 8 bases, with 17 bases between them. CDR3: CSVRLVSSDSPLHF. As DNA, the CDR3 is TGCAGCGTGCGTCTTGTATCGAGTGATTCACCCCTCCACTTT.

V gene TRBV7-9 combines with J gene TRBJ1-1; weak D call: TRBD1 (6 bases). There are 14 residues in the CDR3. Trimming pared 4 bases from V and 2 bases from J, leaving 11 bases between. From germline, CDR1 is SEHNR and CDR2 FQNEAQ (reference sequence). As DNA, the CDR3 is TGTGCCAGCAGCTCAGACAGGCTCAACACTGAAGCTTTCTTT. Its translation: CASSSDRLNTEAFF.

The chain combines TRBV28 with TRBJ1-5; no definite D call. V was pared by 5 bases and J by 6 bases, with 14 bases between. CDR1 is MDHEN, CDR2 SYDVKM, per germline. The CDR3 runs to 14 residues. CDR3 nucleotides: TGTGCCAGCAGTCTTACCTCAGGCGTTCAGCCCCAGCATTTT. Amino acid sequence: CASSLTSGVQPQHF. Looking up the rest from reference TRBV28 and TRBJ1-5 gives the full variable domain: DVKVTQSSRYLVKRTGEKVFLECVQDMDHENMFWYRQDPGLGLRLIYFSYDVKMKEKGDIPEGYSVSREKKERFSLILESASTNQTSMYLCASSLTSGVQPQHFGDGTRLSIL.

V gene TRBV28 combines with J gene TRBJ1-2; 10 bases are shared with TRBD1. V trimming: 7 bases; J trimming: 5 bases; junction bases outside the gene matches: 7. Germline V CDR1 and CDR2: MDHEN, SYDVKM. This CDR3 spans 14 amino acids. CDR3 in amino acids: CASTPDRGRYGYTF. CDR3 in DNA: TGTGCCAGCACCCCTGACAGGGGGCGTTATGGCTACACCTTC.